The 15 T cell receptor beta chains below were found in one sample sequenced in a study of T cell responses to AZD1222 COVID-19 vaccine. Method: immunoSEQ multiplex PCR; TCRdb's copy keeps in-frame clones and lacks some. The sample comprises approximately 150,000 clones, over 80% of which are singletons, and 3% to 4% rests with the top ten. The sequences come from peripheral blood, collected 28 days after the second AZD1222 dose. Source of these receptors: an adult who received the AZD1222 COVID-19 vaccine.

The V call is TRBV27, the J call TRBJ1-1; 9 bases align to TRBD1. J was trimmed by 5 bases and V by 2 bases; bases with no gene match: 6. From germline, CDR1 is MNHEY and CDR2 SMNVEV (reference sequence). This CDR3 has 15 amino acids. In nucleotides, the CDR3 is TGTGCCAGCAGTTTACGCGGGACAGGGACAACTGAAGCTTTCTTT. Its protein is CASSLRGTGTTEAFF.

This clone has a single count. The J gene is TRBJ1-6, the V gene TRBV6-4, with 7 bases that match TRBD1. V gave up 3 bases and J gave up 5 bases; unmatched junction bases: 13. CDR1 MRHNA and CDR2 SNTAGT come from the germline V gene. The CDR3 has 18 amino acids. CDR3 region: CASSEPPPTGRNNSPLHF. For the CDR3, the DNA is TGTGCCAGCAGTGAGCCCCCTCCGACAGGGAGAAATAATTCACCCCTCCACTTT.

This rearrangement joins TRBV5-6 to TRBJ2-7, with D maybe TRBD2 (6 bases). CDR1 and CDR2 from the germline V gene are SGHDT and YYEEEE. This CDR3 region has 14 residues. V dropped 6 bases and J dropped 4 bases, with 17 bases sitting between them. CDR3: CASTRRGLKYEQYF. For the CDR3, the DNA is TGTGCCAGCACCCGCCGGGGACTTAAATACGAGCAGTACTTC.

The chain uses TRBV12-3 or TRBV12-4 and TRBJ1-2; tentatively, D is TRBD1 (5 bases). The CDR3 extends over 13 amino acids. Deletions cut 4 bases from V and 3 bases from J, with 9 bases between. The CDR3 coding sequence is TGTGCCAGCAGTTCGGGACTGCACTATGGCTACACCTTC. Residues: CASSSGLHYGYTF.

In its sample, this clone was seen once. The rearrangement uses TRBV6-2 or TRBV6-3 and TRBJ1-5; D uncertain. Germline lookup yields CDR1 MNHEY and CDR2 SVGEGT. This CDR3 comprises 16 residues. V lost 0 bases to trimming and J lost 2 bases, with 11 bases between them. The CDR3 protein is CASSYSGSVGNQPQHF. DNA of the CDR3: TGTGCCAGCAGTTACTCAGGGTCGGTAGGCAATCAGCCCCAGCATTTT.

J is TRBJ1-1 and V is TRBV29-1; D not certain. The V gene lost 2 bases and the J gene lost 0 bases, with 7 bases spanning the gap. Germline V CDR1 and CDR2: SQVTM, ANQGSEA. This CDR3 spans 13 amino acids. In DNA form, the CDR3 reads TGCAGCGTTGAAAGGCGGATGAACACTGAAGCTTTCTTT. Residues: CSVERRMNTEAFF.

The chain employs TRBV5-1 and TRBJ1-5, with D possibly matching TRBD1 (5 bases). Germline-derived CDR1 and CDR2 are SGHRS and YFSETQ. V was shortened by 4 bases and J by 5 bases, with 10 bases between the two germline ends. The CDR3 contains 13 residues. The CDR3 sequence is CASSRDGDQPQHF. Here the CDR3 DNA reads TGCGCCAGCAGCCGGGACGGCGATCAGCCCCAGCATTTT.

This clone appeared a few times. This rearrangement joins TRBV19 to TRBJ1-5; no clear D gene. CDR3 length: 14 residues. Trimming shortened V by 7 bases and J by 0 bases, and 10 bases separated the two germline ends. The germline CDR1 and CDR2 sequences are LNHDA and SQIVND (reference sequence). The CDR3 DNA is TGTGCCAGTAAAAGAGCTTATAGCAATCAGCCCCAGCATTTT. This sequence encodes CASKRAYSNQPQHF.

This chain links TRBV7-3 with TRBJ2-1; D not resolved. This CDR3 region has 14 residues. Trimming removed 2 bases from V and 10 bases from J, with 15 bases in between. In germline, CDR1 is SGHTA, CDR2 FQGTGA. Here the CDR3 reads CASSLLGLGGEQFF. The CDR3 bases are TGTGCCAGCAGCTTACTTGGCCTAGGCGGCGAGCAGTTCTTC.

This clone was seen a single time. CDR3 amino acids: CSVGGQASYEQYF. The CDR3 bases are TGCAGCGTTGGGGGACAGGCCTCCTACGAGCAGTACTTC. V is TRBV29-1 and J is TRBJ2-7; 8 bases are a match to TRBD1. The CDR3 has 13 amino acids. The ends lost 4 bases at V and 0 bases at J; junction bases unmatched: 2. Germline V gives CDR1 SQVTM, CDR2 ANQGSEA.

The chain combines TRBV7-8 with TRBJ2-2; 9 bases are shared with TRBD1. This CDR3 is built from 18 residues. V lost 5 bases to trimming and J lost 5 bases; unmatched junction nucleotides: 15. Germline V gene sequence: CDR1 SGHVS, CDR2 FQNEAQ. DNA of the CDR3: TGTGCCAGCAGCCCTCCCCGCCGAGGACAGGGGAGGACCGGGGAGCTGTTTTTT. It translates to CASSPPRRGQGRTGELFF.

The chain carries TRBV3-1 (or the pseudogene TRBV3-2) and TRBJ1-2; TRBD1 matches 8 bases. V lost 3 bases, J lost 7 bases, and 7 bases stayed unmatched. The CDR3 spans 14 residues. CDR1 and CDR2 (germline): LGHDT, YNNKEL (reference sequence). The DNA for the CDR3 is TGTGCCAGCAGCCATACGGACAGGGCGGGTGGCTACACCTTC. Its translation: CASSHTDRAGGYTF.

The rearrangement joins TRBV19 to TRBJ1-4; maybe TRBD1 (6 bases). CDR1 and CDR2 from the germline V gene are LNHDA and SQIVND (reference sequence). Between the trimmed V and J ends, which lost 9 bases and 2 bases, there was a span of 19 bases. This CDR3 is 16 amino acids long. CDR3 nucleotide sequence: TGTGCCAGCCCCCCCGGGGGCGATGGGACTAATGAAAAACTGTTTTTT. Translated: CASPPGGDGTNEKLFF.

The J gene is TRBJ2-7, the V gene TRBV29-1; D may be TRBD2 (6 bases). Germline V CDR1 and CDR2: SQVTM, ANQGSEA. The CDR3 is 11 amino acids. V gave up 3 bases and J gave up 4 bases, with 7 bases separating them. The CDR3 nucleotides read TGCAGCGTTGACGCGGGATACGAGCAGTACTTC. The encoded protein is CSVDAGYEQYF.

Written as DNA, the CDR3 is TGTGCCAGCAGCGCCTCGGGACAGGTCTATGGCTACACCTTC. Protein product: CASSASGQVYGYTF. The gene calls are TRBV7-3 and TRBJ1-2, with 8 nucleotides matching TRBD1. This CDR3 comprises 14 residues. The V gene end was trimmed by 5 bases and the J gene end by 4 bases; junction bases not matched to a gene: 6. Germline assignment: CDR1 SGHTA and CDR2 FQGTGA.